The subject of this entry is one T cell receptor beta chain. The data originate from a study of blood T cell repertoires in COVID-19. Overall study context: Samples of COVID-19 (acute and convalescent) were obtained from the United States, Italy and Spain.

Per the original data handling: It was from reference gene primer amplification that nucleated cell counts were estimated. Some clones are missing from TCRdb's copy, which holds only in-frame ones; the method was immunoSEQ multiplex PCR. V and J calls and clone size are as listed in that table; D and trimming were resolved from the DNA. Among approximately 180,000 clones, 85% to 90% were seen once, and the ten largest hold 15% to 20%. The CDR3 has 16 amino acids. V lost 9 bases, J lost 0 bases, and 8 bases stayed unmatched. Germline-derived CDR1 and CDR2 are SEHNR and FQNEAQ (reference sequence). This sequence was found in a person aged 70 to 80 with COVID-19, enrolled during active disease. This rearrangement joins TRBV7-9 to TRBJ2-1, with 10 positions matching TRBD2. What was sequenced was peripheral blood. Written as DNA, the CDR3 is TGTGCCAGTATCTTTCTAGCGGGAGACTCCTACAATGAGCAGTTCTTC. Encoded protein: CASIFLAGDSYNEQFF.